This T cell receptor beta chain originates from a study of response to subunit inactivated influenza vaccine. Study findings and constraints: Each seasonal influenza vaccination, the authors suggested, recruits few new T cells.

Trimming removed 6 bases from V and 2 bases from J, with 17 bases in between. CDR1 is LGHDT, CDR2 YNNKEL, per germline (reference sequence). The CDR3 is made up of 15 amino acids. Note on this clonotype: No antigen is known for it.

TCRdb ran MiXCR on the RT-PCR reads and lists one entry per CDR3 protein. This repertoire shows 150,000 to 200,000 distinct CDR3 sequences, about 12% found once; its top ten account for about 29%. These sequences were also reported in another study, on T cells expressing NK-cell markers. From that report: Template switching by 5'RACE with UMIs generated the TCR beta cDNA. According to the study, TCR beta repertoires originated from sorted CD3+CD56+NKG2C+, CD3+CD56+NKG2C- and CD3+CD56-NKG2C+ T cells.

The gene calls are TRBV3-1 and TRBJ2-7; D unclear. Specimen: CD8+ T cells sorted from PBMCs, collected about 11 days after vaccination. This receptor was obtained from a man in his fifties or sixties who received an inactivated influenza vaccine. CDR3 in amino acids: CASSLFFPATYEQYF. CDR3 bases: TGTGCCAGCAGTCTATTTTTCCCGGCAACCTACGAGCAGTACTTC.